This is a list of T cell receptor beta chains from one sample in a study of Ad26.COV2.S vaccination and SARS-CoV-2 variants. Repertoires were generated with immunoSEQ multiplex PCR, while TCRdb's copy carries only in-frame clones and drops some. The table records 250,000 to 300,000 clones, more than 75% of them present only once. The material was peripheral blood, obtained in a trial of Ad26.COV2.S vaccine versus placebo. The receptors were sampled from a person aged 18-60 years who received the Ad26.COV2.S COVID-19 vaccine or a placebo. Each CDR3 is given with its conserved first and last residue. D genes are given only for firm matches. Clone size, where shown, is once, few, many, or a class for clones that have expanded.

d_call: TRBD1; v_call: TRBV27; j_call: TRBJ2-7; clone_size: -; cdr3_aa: CASSSPDRRNPLEQYF; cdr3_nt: TGTGCCAGCAGTTCACCGGACAGGAGGAACCCTCTGGAGCAGTACTTC
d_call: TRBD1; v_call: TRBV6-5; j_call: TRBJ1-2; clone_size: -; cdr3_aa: CASSRAAGTAYGYTF; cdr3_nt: TGTGCCAGCAGTCGTGCCGCCGGGACAGCCTATGGCTACACCTTC
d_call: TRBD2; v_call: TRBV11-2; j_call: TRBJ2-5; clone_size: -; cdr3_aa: CASSLVAGGPTHNF; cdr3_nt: TGTGCCAGCAGCTTAGTAGCGGGGGGCCCGACTCATAACTTC
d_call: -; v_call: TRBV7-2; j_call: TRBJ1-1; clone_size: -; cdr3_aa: CASSLVVGTAFF; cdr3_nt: TGTGCCAGCAGCTTAGTCGTGGGGACAGCTTTCTTT
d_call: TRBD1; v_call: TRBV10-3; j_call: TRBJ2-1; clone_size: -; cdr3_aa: CAISEGTAYNEQFF; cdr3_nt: TGTGCCATCAGTGAGGGGACAGCCTACAATGAGCAGTTCTTC
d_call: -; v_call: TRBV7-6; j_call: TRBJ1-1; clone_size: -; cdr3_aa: CASSPRGDVRGTEAFF; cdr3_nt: TGTGCCAGCAGCCCCAGGGGTGACGTGAGGGGCACTGAAGCTTTCTTT
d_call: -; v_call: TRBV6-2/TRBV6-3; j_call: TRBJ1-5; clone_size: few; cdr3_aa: CASSWVNQPQHF; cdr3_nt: TGTGCCAGCAGTTGGGTTAATCAGCCCCAGCATTTT
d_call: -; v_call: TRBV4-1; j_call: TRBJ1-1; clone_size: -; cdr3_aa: CASSQEAGMNTEAFF; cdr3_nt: TGCGCCAGCAGCCAAGAGGCAGGTATGAACACTGAAGCTTTCTTT
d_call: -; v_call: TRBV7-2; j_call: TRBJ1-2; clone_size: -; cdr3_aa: CASSLEEALTYGYTF; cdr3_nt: TGTGCCAGCAGCTTAGAGGAGGCATTAACTTATGGCTACACCTTC
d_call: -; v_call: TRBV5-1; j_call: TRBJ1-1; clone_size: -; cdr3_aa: CASSSRTGMNTEAFF; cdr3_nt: TGCGCCAGCAGCTCCCGGACGGGAATGAACACTGAAGCTTTCTTT
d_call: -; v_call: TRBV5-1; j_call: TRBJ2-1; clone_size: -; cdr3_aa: CASSLLDPVPNEQFF; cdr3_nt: TGCGCCAGCAGCTTACTGGACCCCGTTCCCAATGAGCAGTTCTTC
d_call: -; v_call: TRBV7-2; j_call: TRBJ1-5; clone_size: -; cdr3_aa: CASSSARGSNQPQHF; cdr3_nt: TGTGCCAGCAGCTCCGCCAGGGGCAGCAATCAGCCCCAGCATTTT
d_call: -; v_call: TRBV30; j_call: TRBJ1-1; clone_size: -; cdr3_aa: CAWSEGLNTEAFF; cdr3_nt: TGTGCCTGGAGTGAAGGTTTGAACACTGAAGCTTTCTTT
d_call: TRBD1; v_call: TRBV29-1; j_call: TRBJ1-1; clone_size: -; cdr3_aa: CSVGATGGSEAFF; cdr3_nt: TGCAGCGTTGGGGCAACAGGGGGGTCTGAAGCTTTCTTT
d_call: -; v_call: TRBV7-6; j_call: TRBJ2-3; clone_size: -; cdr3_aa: CASSPLPGTLFGTQYF; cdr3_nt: TGTGCCAGCAGCCCACTCCCGGGGACCCTGTTTGGTACGCAGTATTTT